The clone carrying this T cell receptor (beta chain) was found once. The antigen is unknown. RNA, once extracted, was reverse transcribed into cDNA for use as the sequencing template. Assay used: immunoSEQ multiplex PCR; TCRdb lists only in-frame clones, some missing. Among 200,000 or so clones listed, around two fifths were seen once. CDR1 and CDR2 (germline): MGHRA, YSYEKL. The V segment lost 4 bases and the J segment 0 bases; nucleotides outside the gene matches: 3. This CDR3 region has 16 residues. This sample was taken from a study of CD8+ T cells in alopecia areata. Study-wide results and caveats: Because of a solitary nonresponder, the connection of baseline CD8+ expansion to response stays uncertain. Mouse data revealed clearer TCR sharing than patient data did, a gap possibly tied to HLA.

The treatment denotes: oral pan-JAK inhibitor, 5-10 mg twice daily. Collection of lesional scalp punch biopsies and peripheral blood was performed in alopecia areata patients. The material sequenced was CD4+ T cells sorted from blood, taken at roughly week 30, from a patient treated with tofacitinib. This sequence joins TRBV4-1 and TRBJ2-3, with 11 nucleotides matching TRBD2. The sequence came from a human donor with alopecia areata. The CDR3: CASSRTSGLSTDTQYF. Here the CDR3 DNA reads TGCGCCAGCAGCCGGACTAGCGGGCTGAGCACAGATACGCAGTATTTT.